Listed below are T cell receptor beta chains from one sample, sequenced in a study of radiation and T cells in renal cell carcinoma. The repertoire was sequenced with immunoSEQ multiplex PCR; TCRdb's copy has only in-frame clones and lacks some. The sample holds roughly 86,000 clones; around four fifths are singletons and the top ten take roughly 8.8%. The sequenced sample was blood, obtained from a patient whose treatment included radiotherapy and nephrectomy. Receptor source: a middle-aged man with renal cell carcinoma. Both conserved end residues are part of each CDR3. D genes are given only for firm matches. Only some rows state a clone size, as once, few, many or a class for expanded clones.

J gene	clone size	V gene	D gene	CDR3 protein	CDR3 DNA
TRBJ2-6	.	TRBV11-2	.	CASSPQVSGANVLTF	TGTGCCAGCAGTCCCCAAGTATCCGGGGCCAACGTCCTGACTTTC
TRBJ2-4	.	TRBV14	.	CASSSKREAKNIQYF	TGTGCCAGCAGCTCCAAACGGGAAGCCAAAAACATTCAGTACTTC
TRBJ1-3	.	TRBV5-4	.	CASSFAGYGNTIYF	TGTGCCAGCAGCTTCGCAGGGTACGGAAACACCATATATTTT
TRBJ1-4	few	TRBV29-1	.	CSVRGRNEKLFF	TGCAGCGTACGTGGTCGTAATGAAAAACTGTTTTTT
TRBJ2-5	.	TRBV2	TRBD2	CASKLAGAQETQYF	TGTGCCAGCAAGCTGGCGGGAGCTCAAGAGACCCAGTACTTC
TRBJ2-7	.	TRBV6-1	.	CASSEPGDSYEQYF	TGTGCCAGCAGTGAACCAGGGGACTCCTACGAGCAGTACTTC
TRBJ1-1	.	TRBV5-1	.	CASSLVAGVNTEAFF	TGCGCCAGCAGCTTGGTTGCAGGGGTGAACACTGAAGCTTTCTTT
TRBJ2-7	.	TRBV6-5	.	CASKASRREQYF	TGTGCCAGCAAGGCGTCTCGTAGGGAGCAGTACTTC
TRBJ2-7	.	TRBV19	TRBD1	CATGPGTGTYEQYF	TGTGCCACCGGACCCGGGACAGGGACCTACGAGCAGTACTTC
TRBJ2-3	few	TRBV14	TRBD2	CASSQGAGGTTDTQYF	TGTGCCAGCAGCCAAGGAGCGGGGGGGACCACAGATACGCAGTATTTT
TRBJ1-3	.	TRBV2	.	CASSLTLGQTMGGNTIYF	TGTGCCAGCAGTCTTACGCTTGGACAGACAATGGGAGGAAACACCATATATTTT
TRBJ1-1	.	TRBV11-3	.	CASSGAGDDRGTEAFF	TGTGCCAGCTCGGGGGCGGGGGACGACAGAGGCACTGAAGCTTTCTTT
TRBJ2-7	.	TRBV6-5	TRBD1	CASRLRTGLGEQYF	TGTGCCAGCAGACTAAGGACAGGGCTGGGCGAGCAGTACTTC
TRBJ2-5	.	TRBV5-1	.	CASSYGLDQAQYF	TGCGCCAGCAGCTATGGACTGGATCAGGCCCAGTACTTC
TRBJ2-1	once	TRBV30	TRBD1	CAWSPRDRAYNEQFF	TGTGCCTGGAGTCCCCGGGACAGAGCCTACAATGAGCAGTTCTTC
TRBJ2-5	.	TRBV19	.	CATRPRQQPQETQYF	TGTGCCACCCGCCCTCGCCAGCAGCCCCAAGAGACCCAGTACTTC
TRBJ2-1	.	TRBV5-6	.	CASSIYNEQFF	TGTGCCAGCAGCATTTACAATGAGCAGTTCTTC
TRBJ1-1	few	TRBV19	.	CASSMGGFAEAFF	TGTGCCAGTAGTATGGGAGGTTTCGCTGAAGCTTTCTTT
TRBJ2-3	.	TRBV11-2	.	CASSFRTDTQYF	TGTGCCAGCAGCTTCCGCACAGATACGCAGTATTTT
TRBJ2-2	.	TRBV4-1	TRBD1	CASSLVGQGVVGELFF	TGCGCCAGCAGCCTGGTAGGACAGGGGGTTGTCGGGGAGCTGTTTTTT
TRBJ1-1	few	TRBV6-5	TRBD1	CASSYNRGGTEAFF	TGTGCCAGCAGTTACAACAGGGGAGGGACTGAAGCTTTCTTT
TRBJ2-7	once	TRBV18	TRBD1	CASSPGQGSDEQYF	TGTGCCAGCTCACCCGGACAGGGTTCCGACGAGCAGTACTTC
TRBJ2-7	.	TRBV27	TRBD1	CASSPQGPEYEQYF	TGTGCCAGCAGCCCACAGGGGCCGGAGTACGAGCAGTACTTC
TRBJ2-7	.	TRBV19	.	CASSRAGISYEQYF	TGTGCCAGCAGTCGCGCAGGGATCTCCTACGAGCAGTACTTC
TRBJ1-2	once	TRBV27	TRBD1	CASSSQGNYGYTF	TGTGCCAGCAGTTCACAGGGGAACTATGGCTACACCTTC
TRBJ2-1	.	TRBV7-9	.	CASSRRGFGEQFF	TGTGCCAGCAGCCGGAGGGGGTTCGGTGAGCAGTTCTTC
TRBJ1-4	once	TRBV7-2	.	CASSPENREDEKLFF	TGTGCCAGCAGCCCCGAGAACCGAGAGGATGAAAAACTGTTTTTT
TRBJ1-6	few	TRBV25-1	TRBD1	CASGTANSPLHF	TGTGCCAGCGGGACAGCTAATTCACCCCTCCACTTT
TRBJ1-6	.	TRBV30	TRBD1	CAWRIKGQGALNSPLHF	TGTGCCTGGAGGATCAAGGGACAGGGGGCGTTGAACTCACCCCTCCACTTT
TRBJ2-5	once	TRBV10-3	.	CAISPGETQYF	TGTGCCATCAGTCCCGGAGAGACCCAGTACTTC
TRBJ2-7	once	TRBV21-1	.	CASSKGYPDEQYF	TGTGCCAGCAGCAAAGGGTATCCCGACGAGCAGTACTTC
TRBJ2-3	.	TRBV6-1	.	CASERQPGTDTQYF	TGTGCCAGCGAGCGACAGCCAGGCACAGATACGCAGTATTTT